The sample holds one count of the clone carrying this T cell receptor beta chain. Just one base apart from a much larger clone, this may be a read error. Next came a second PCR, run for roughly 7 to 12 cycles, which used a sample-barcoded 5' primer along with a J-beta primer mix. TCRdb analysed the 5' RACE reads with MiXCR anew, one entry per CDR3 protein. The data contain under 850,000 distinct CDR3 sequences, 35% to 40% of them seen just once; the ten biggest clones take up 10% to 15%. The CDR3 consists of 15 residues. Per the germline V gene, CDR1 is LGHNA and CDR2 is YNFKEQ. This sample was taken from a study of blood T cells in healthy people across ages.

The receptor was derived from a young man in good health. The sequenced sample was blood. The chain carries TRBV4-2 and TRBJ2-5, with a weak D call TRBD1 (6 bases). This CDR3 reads CVSSQDVHREETQYF. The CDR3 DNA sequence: TGTGTCAGCAGCCAAGATGTTCACAGGGAAGAGACCCAGTACTTC.